This entry lists 9 T cell receptor beta chains sequenced from one sample in a study of cytomegalovirus exposure and HLA in healthy donors. A multiplex PCR was run with 60 Vbeta primers and 13 Jbeta primers. Libraries were prepared by immunoSEQ multiplex PCR; TCRdb keeps only in-frame clonotypes and omits some of them. This sample has 130,000 or so clones, with about four fifths found just once. The sequencing input was PBMCs. Every receptor here comes from a man aged 30 to 45 in good health and CMV-seronegative.

The chain combines TRBV7-2 with TRBJ2-7; D is perhaps TRBD1 (6 bases). There are 13 residues in the CDR3. The V end was cut by 5 bases, the J end by 4 bases, with 12 bases between. Germline-derived CDR1 and CDR2 are SGHTA and FQGNSA. This chain's CDR3 is CASSPITGYEQYF. The CDR3 nucleotides read TGTGCCAGCAGCCCCATTACAGGGTACGAGCAGTACTTC.

This clone was found a few times. The chain joins TRBV28 to TRBJ2-1; 10 bases are a match to TRBD2. The V and J ends lost 6 bases and 0 bases, in that order; junction bases with no gene match: 8. This CDR3 region has 17 residues. The germline V gene encodes CDR1 MDHEN and CDR2 SYDVKM. CDR3 sequence: CASSPFGLAVSYNEQFF. DNA of the CDR3: TGTGCCAGCAGCCCCTTCGGACTAGCGGTCTCCTACAATGAGCAGTTCTTC.

The V gene is TRBV9, the J gene TRBJ2-2, with D possibly matching TRBD1 (7 bases). Trimming pared 0 bases from V and 5 bases from J, leaving 20 bases between. Germline lookup yields CDR1 SGDLS and CDR2 YYNGEE. The CDR3 consists of 18 residues. For the CDR3, the DNA is TGTGCCAGCAGCGTAGCTCCCCAGGGGGTCGGAGGGACCGGGGAGCTGTTTTTT. It codes for CASSVAPQGVGGTGELFF.

The chain couples TRBV7-2 to TRBJ2-3, with no clear D. From germline, CDR1 is SGHTA and CDR2 FQGNSA. Trimming stripped 3 bases from V and 2 bases from J, with 9 bases between. The CDR3 contains 14 residues. CDR3: CASSFSDTTDTQYF. In DNA, the CDR3 is TGTGCCAGCAGCTTCTCCGACACCACAGATACGCAGTATTTT.

V gene TRBV4-2 combines with J gene TRBJ1-2, with D unclear. The CDR3 has 14 residues. Trimming stripped 0 bases from V and 4 bases from J, with 9 bases between. The germline CDR1 and CDR2 sequences are LGHNA and YNFKEQ. The CDR3, as DNA: TGTGCCAGCAGCCAAGAGGCACCAATCTATGGCTACACCTTC. Translated: CASSQEAPIYGYTF.

V usage is TRBV7-9 and J usage is TRBJ1-1; D uncertain. V shed 1 base and J shed 3 bases, with 12 bases lying between them. CDR3 length: 15 amino acids. Germline assignment: CDR1 SEHNR and CDR2 FQNEAQ (reference sequence). The chain's CDR3 is CASSLGSRVHTEAFF. The DNA of the CDR3 is TGTGCCAGCAGCTTAGGCTCGAGGGTTCACACTGAAGCTTTCTTT.

V usage is TRBV28 and J usage is TRBJ2-1, with D perhaps TRBD1 (6 bases). Trimming shortened V by 6 bases and J by 7 bases, and 13 bases separated the two germline ends. This CDR3 has 13 amino acids. In germline, CDR1 is MDHEN, CDR2 SYDVKM. The CDR3 is CASSLGGSNEQFF. Written as DNA, the CDR3 is TGTGCCAGCAGCCTAGGGGGATCGAATGAGCAGTTCTTC.

This rearrangement joins TRBV27 to TRBJ2-7; 7 bases align to TRBD2. After removal of 3 bases from V and 0 bases from J, the junction contained 2 bases not matched to a gene. The germline CDR1 and CDR2 sequences are MNHEY and SMNVEV (reference sequence). The CDR3 spans 14 residues. The CDR3 region is CASSLSSGSYEQYF. CDR3 in DNA: TGTGCCAGCAGTTTGTCTAGCGGCTCCTACGAGCAGTACTTC.

The rearrangement joins TRBV28 to TRBJ1-2; D is unclear. Germline V CDR1 and CDR2: MDHEN, SYDVKM. Deletions cut 4 bases from V and 3 bases from J, with 18 bases between. The CDR3 is 16 residues long. The CDR3 nucleotides are TGTGCCAGCAGTTCGAGCGACACCCGGGATTACTATGGCTACACCTTC. The encoded protein is CASSSSDTRDYYGYTF.